This entry is about one T cell receptor (beta chain). Antigen unknown. In the same sample, other DNA sequences code for this CDR3. The source of the sample is a study of cytomegalovirus exposure and HLA in healthy donors. The study, taken as a whole, reports: A highly shared variant cluster was judged a likely technical artifact. Researchers catalogued some 160 TCR beta chains as cytomegalovirus-associated.

Germline V gene data show CDR1 as MNHEY and CDR2 as SMNVEV (reference sequence). The V and J ends lost 2 bases and 0 bases respectively, with 8 bases between them. CDR3 length equals 15 residues. PCR used 60 Vbeta primers and 13 Jbeta primers. Libraries were prepared by immunoSEQ multiplex PCR; TCRdb keeps only in-frame clonotypes and omits some of them. This table has hundreds of thousands of clones, about 89% appearing once. The sample consisted of PBMCs. The J gene is TRBJ2-1, the V gene TRBV27; D is perhaps TRBD1 (5 bases). The receptor's source is a woman under 30 in good health and CMV-seronegative. The CDR3 sequence: CASSLTGSSYNEQFF. In nucleotides, the CDR3 is TGTGCCAGCAGTTTAACAGGTAGCTCCTACAATGAGCAGTTCTTC.